Presented here are 6 T cell receptor beta chains from one specimen sequenced in a study of T cells after yellow fever vaccination. A single record per CDR3 protein comes from TCRdb applying MiXCR to the 5' RACE reads. The sample holds a few hundred thousand distinct CDR3 sequences; 15% to 20% are singletons and the top ten take around 15%. The specimen comprised PBMCs, sampled 15 days after the yellow fever booster vaccination. The receptors stem from a man aged 30 to 39 who received the YFV17D yellow fever vaccine.

The chain links TRBV7-2 to TRBJ2-7; D is possibly TRBD2 (6 bases). Germline V gives CDR1 SGHTA, CDR2 FQGNSA. V was cut by 4 bases and J by 4 bases, with 11 bases left in between. The CDR3 length is 13 residues. CDR3 nucleotide sequence: TGTGCCAGCAGCTACAACCGGGGGTACGAGCAGTACTTC. Its translation is CASSYNRGYEQYF.

The gene calls are TRBV12-3 or TRBV12-4 and TRBJ2-5; TRBD1 or TRBD2 may be the D gene (5 bases each). V was trimmed by 5 bases and J by 7 bases, leaving 20 bases between them. The CDR3 length is 15 residues. Here the CDR3 reads CASSPGTEGRGTQYF. DNA for the CDR3: TGTGCCAGCAGTCCAGGGACCGAAGGCCGTGGGACCCAGTACTTC.

The chain is built from TRBV9 and TRBJ2-1; D possibly corresponds to TRBD2 (7 bases). Trimming removed 5 bases at V and 8 bases at J, with 14 bases between. The CDR3 runs to 13 residues. Germline V gene data show CDR1 as SGDLS and CDR2 as YYNGEE. Here the CDR3 DNA reads TGTGCCAGCAGTGCCCCGCGGGGGCATGAGCAGTTCTTC. This codes for CASSAPRGHEQFF.

The genes are TRBV29-1 and TRBJ2-1; D remains unclear. Between the trimmed V and J ends, which lost 7 bases and 8 bases, there was a span of 18 bases. Germline loops: CDR1 SQVTM, CDR2 ANQGSEA. The CDR3 contains 13 residues. This CDR3 reads CSASDRVTYEQFF. Here the CDR3 DNA reads TGCAGCGCTTCGGACCGCGTTACGTATGAGCAGTTCTTC.

This chain connects TRBV20-1 to TRBJ2-2; 10 bases fit TRBD2. V lost 3 bases, J lost 7 bases, and 8 bases stayed unmatched. The CDR3 has 15 residues. Looked up from germline, CDR1 is DFQATT and CDR2 is SNEGSKA (reference sequence). This CDR3 is CSASLSGRAGGELFF. The CDR3 DNA reads as TGCAGTGCTAGTCTGAGCGGGAGGGCCGGCGGGGAGCTGTTTTTT.

The table lists this clonotype with a few counts. Here the CDR3 reads CSARSADSYEQYF. The CDR3 DNA is TGCAGTGCTAGATCCGCGGACTCCTACGAGCAGTACTTC. The genes are TRBV20-1 and TRBJ2-7; D remains ambiguous. The CDR3 sequence is 13 residues long. Between the trimmed V and J ends, which lost 2 bases and 0 bases, there was a span of 8 bases. Germline CDR1 and CDR2: DFQATT and SNEGSKA (reference sequence).